The clone carrying this T cell receptor (beta chain) has a handful of counts. Its antigen remains unidentified. The germline V gene has CDR1 SNHLY and CDR2 FYNNEI. This CDR3 region has 12 residues. Trimming cost V 8 bases and J 7 bases, with 14 bases left between them. These data are taken from a study of CD8+CD57+ T cells in acquired aplastic anemia. On the study more broadly: CD4+ cell libraries from healthy donors averaged around 11 million reads.

General study results and limits: Shared by patients and controls, 25 to 35 CD8+ CDR3s were abundant in patients. Significant differences in CD8+ Simpson's diversity were not observed between patients and controls.

Profiling of TCR beta VDJ combinations and CDR3 sequences used genomic DNA as template. TCRdb reprocessed the reads with MiXCR, giving one entry per CDR3 protein. The table lists some 410,000 distinct CDR3 sequences, under 80% of them singletons, with less than 4% in the top ten. The clonotype originates from a human donor in good health, serving as a control. The sample was sorted CD4+, CD8+, or CD8+CD57+ T cells (not recorded which) from PBMCs. The chain is built from TRBV2 and TRBJ1-2; D possibly corresponds to TRBD1 (6 bases). The CDR3 spells CASGVRGSGYTF. Written as DNA, the CDR3 is TGTGCCAGCGGTGTGAGGGGGAGTGGCTACACCTTC.